Presented here are 10 T cell receptor beta chains from one specimen sequenced in a study of shared clonotypes between healthy human individuals. Assay used: immunoSEQ multiplex PCR; TCRdb lists only in-frame clones, some missing. The top ten hold 0.13% of the sample, which has about 2 million clones, roughly 94% seen once. Sequenced sample: naive CD4+ T cells sorted from blood. Noted subset: CD45RA+ positively selected. The receptors here all came from a man in his late teens or twenties in good health.

The V and J genes are TRBV6-5 and TRBJ2-4; D is perhaps TRBD2 (6 bases). CDR3 length: 16 residues. Per germline, CDR1 MNHEY and CDR2 SVGAGI. V lost 2 bases to trimming and J lost 0 bases, with 11 bases between them. The chain's CDR3 is CASSYGREGAKNIQYF. The CDR3 DNA sequence: TGTGCCAGCAGTTACGGGCGGGAAGGAGCCAAAAACATTCAGTACTTC.

This rearrangement joins TRBV10-3 to TRBJ2-5, with 11 bases lining up with TRBD2. CDR3 length: 15 residues. Germline loops: CDR1 ENHRY, CDR2 SYGVKD. J was trimmed by 0 bases and V by 6 bases; bases with no gene match: 3. The CDR3 nucleotides are TGTGCCATCAGGTCTAGCGGGGGGTACCAAGAGACCCAGTACTTC. Amino acid sequence: CAIRSSGGYQETQYF.

V is TRBV7-2 and J is TRBJ1-4, with 11 bases lining up with TRBD1. CDR3 size: 15 residues. The germline CDR1 and CDR2 sequences are SGHTA and FQGNSA. Unmatched junction bases numbered 4, after V lost 4 bases and J lost 6 bases. The CDR3 sequence: CASSSRTGGHEKLFF. The CDR3 DNA reads TGTGCCAGCAGCTCCAGGACAGGGGGCCATGAAAAACTGTTTTTT.

This chain uses TRBV5-4 with TRBJ1-3; 7 positions agree with TRBD1. The length of the CDR3 is 14 residues. The germline gives CDR1 SGHNT, CDR2 YYREEE (reference sequence). V shed 3 bases and J 1 base; nucleotides not matched to a gene: 1. The CDR3 coding sequence is TGTGCCAGCAGCTCGGGACAGTCTGGAAACACCATATATTTT. It specifies CASSSGQSGNTIYF.

The V call is TRBV7-8, the J call TRBJ2-3; D gene uncertain. Germline V gives CDR1 SGHVS, CDR2 FQNEAQ. This CDR3 contains 14 residues. The V end was cut by 5 bases, the J end by 2 bases, with 11 bases between. Here the CDR3 DNA reads TGTGCCAGCAGCCCCGTTGGGTACACAGATACGCAGTATTTT. It is translated as CASSPVGYTDTQYF.

This clone is a singleton in its sample. This chain connects TRBV28 to TRBJ2-7; D is undetermined. Trimming removed 7 bases at V and 4 bases at J, with 17 bases between. Germline V CDR1 and CDR2: MDHEN, SYDVKM. The length of the CDR3 is 14 residues. Written as DNA, the CDR3 is TGTGCCAGCACCCTCTCGCCAGGCTATTACGAGCAGTACTTC. Its translation: CASTLSPGYYEQYF.

The rearrangement links TRBV10-3 to TRBJ1-2; 12 bases are a match to TRBD1. Germline V gene lookup returns CDR1 ENHRY and CDR2 SYGVKD. Trimming cost V 10 bases and J 7 bases; bases outside gene matches: 13. The CDR3 is 15 residues long. DNA of the CDR3: TGTGCCACCCATACCGGGGGGACAGGGGGCGTTGGCTACACCTTC. It yields the protein CATHTGGTGGVGYTF.

The J gene is TRBJ2-1, the V gene TRBV6-5; TRBD2 agrees at 11 bases. Losses at the gene ends were 5 bases for V and 2 bases for J; bases not matched to a gene: 2. This CDR3 contains 15 residues. Germline V gene data show CDR1 as MNHEY and CDR2 as SVGAGI. The CDR3 loop is CASSTSGSPYNEQFF. Here the CDR3 DNA reads TGTGCCAGCAGTACTAGCGGGAGTCCCTACAATGAGCAGTTCTTC.

The J gene is TRBJ2-5, the V gene TRBV9; 12 nucleotides line up with TRBD2. The tail of the sequence fits TRBJ2-7 better, so the J call may be wrong. From germline, CDR1 is SGDLS and CDR2 YYNGEE. CDR3 length: 14 residues. CDR3 sequence: CASSVTSGSYEQYF. The CDR3 DNA follows: TGTGCCAGCAGCGTGACTAGCGGGAGCTACGAGCAGTACTTC.

The CDR3 region has the DNA TGTGCCAGCTCACGGGGGACAGGACAGAGGACTGAAGCTTTCTTT. Protein: CASSRGTGQRTEAFF. The chain carries TRBV18 and TRBJ1-1, with 8 nucleotides matching TRBD1. The germline gives CDR1 KGHSH, CDR2 LQKENI. The CDR3 covers 15 residues. After removal of 4 bases from V and 5 bases from J, the junction contained 9 bases not matched to a gene. Full variable domain (outside the CDR3, taken from reference TRBV18 and TRBJ1-1): NAGVMQNPRHLVRRRGQEARLRCSPMKGHSHVYWYRQLPEEGLKFMVYLQKENIIDESGMPKERFSAEFPKEGPSILRIQQVVRGDSAAYFCASSRGTGQRTEAFFGQGTRLTVV.